These T cell receptor beta chains were read from a single sample in a study of blood T cell repertoires in COVID-19. Clones were sequenced by immunoSEQ multiplex PCR, and TCRdb holds only the in-frame ones, with some missing. The sample shows roughly 250,000 clones, roughly four fifths of them seen only once. The source material was peripheral blood. These receptor sequences come from a man aged 45-65 years with active or convalescent COVID-19. Both conserved end residues are part of each CDR3. A D gene is named only where the DNA matches it firmly. A clone size is listed for some rows: how often the clone was seen (once, few, many), or a class if it is expanded.

cdr3_nt	cdr3_aa	j_call	clone_size	v_call	d_call
TGTGCCAGCAGCCCTATCAGGGTGACTAACTATGGCTACACCTTC	CASSPIRVTNYGYTF	TRBJ1-2	once	TRBV7-2	NA
TGTGCCAGCAGCCAAGATTTGCTAGCGGGGGGGATCTACAATGAGCAGTTCTTC	CASSQDLLAGGIYNEQFF	TRBJ2-1	NA	TRBV4-2	TRBD2
TGCGCCAGCAGCTCGGGACAGGGGAATCAGCCCCAGCATTTT	CASSSGQGNQPQHF	TRBJ1-5	NA	TRBV5-1	TRBD1
TGTGCCAGTAGTAGGAGGAGTAGCAATCAGCCCCAGCATTTT	CASSRRSSNQPQHF	TRBJ1-5	NA	TRBV19	NA
TGTGCCAGCAGTGGGCAGCGGGATGAAGAGACCCAGTACTTC	CASSGQRDEETQYF	TRBJ2-5	NA	TRBV2	TRBD2
TGTGCCAGCAGCTTACAGCGGGGGGGATTAAATGAGCAGTTCTTC	CASSLQRGGLNEQFF	TRBJ2-1	NA	TRBV7-2	TRBD2
TGTGCCAGCAGCAAATGGACAGGGTCCCCTCAGCCCCAGCATTTT	CASSKWTGSPQPQHF	TRBJ1-5	NA	TRBV21-1	NA
TGCGCCAGCAGCCAAGGTAGGCGGACAGAGTTCCAGAACACTGAAGCTTTCTTT	CASSQGRRTEFQNTEAFF	TRBJ1-1	once	TRBV4-1	NA
TGTGCCAGTAGTATCACTAGGGCGGAGACCCAGTACTTC	CASSITRAETQYF	TRBJ2-5	once	TRBV19	NA
TGTGCCAGCAGCTTAGAGTCGGGGGGGTCCGGGGAGCTGTTTTTT	CASSLESGGSGELFF	TRBJ2-2	NA	TRBV7-2	TRBD2
TGTGCCAGCTCACCGACTGGGGCAGATGAGTTCTTC	CASSPTGADEFF	TRBJ2-1	NA	TRBV18	NA
TGTGCCAGCAGCCCCTCCGGGACAGGGGGAATCAGCGGCCGTTTC	CASSPSGTGGISGRF	TRBJ2-7	NA	TRBV5-5	TRBD1
TGTGCCAGCAGCCTGACTAGCGGAAGAAGCAATGAGCAGTTCTTC	CASSLTSGRSNEQFF	TRBJ2-1	NA	TRBV9	TRBD2